This T cell receptor (beta chain) is drawn from a study of shared clonotypes between healthy human individuals. Study context: Three CD4 naive, three CD4 memory, two CD8 naive and one CD8 memory plate were used per donor.

After removal of 2 bases from V and 7 bases from J, the junction contained 9 bases not matched to a gene. CDR1 is SGDLS and CDR2 is YYNGEE in the germline V gene. This CDR3 region has 16 residues. Across several immunoSEQ plates, the genomic DNA of each subset was split evenly. TCRdb's copy holds only in-frame clones and misses some; the assay was immunoSEQ multiplex PCR. The repertoire holds about 2.3 million clones, under 95% seen once, with approximately 0.39% in the top ten. The J gene is TRBJ2-2, the V gene TRBV9; 9 positions match TRBD2. The sequencing sample was made of naive CD4+ T cells from PBMCs. As for subset: CD45RA+ positively selected. This TCR derives from a man between 18 and 35 years old in good health. Some clones in this sample may be carry-over from other donors' samples. CDR3 nucleotide sequence: TGTGCCAGCAGCGTTCGCGGGAGGGGTAAGGACGGGGAGCTGTTTTTT. Its protein product is CASSVRGRGKDGELFF.